This T cell receptor beta chain appears in the sequencing data of a study of blood T cells in healthy people across ages. A J-beta primer mix and a sample-barcoded 5' primer were used in a second PCR of roughly 7 to 12 cycles. No fewer than 3 million CDR3-containing paired-end reads came from each sample. TCRdb itself ran the 5' RACE reads through MiXCR, one entry per CDR3 protein. The sample lists some 1.1 million distinct CDR3 sequences, under 40% occurring once. Peripheral blood from each donor was collected in a volume of approximately 9.5 milliliters. Concerning this clonotype: What it recognizes is unknown.

The CDR3 runs to 15 residues. From germline, CDR1 is SGHKS and CDR2 YYEKEE (reference sequence). J gave up 4 bases and V 4 bases, and 6 bases lay outside the gene matches. Study-wide points: Naive T cell percentage showed a strong correlation with TCR beta diversity.

Sequencing was done on a sample of blood. The genes are TRBV5-5 and TRBJ2-5; 11 bases are shared with TRBD1. This receptor was taken from a man in his late teens or twenties in good health. The CDR3 DNA follows: TGTGCCAGCAGCCGACATGGACAGGGGGCAGAGACCCAGTACTTC. Translation gives CASSRHGQGAETQYF.